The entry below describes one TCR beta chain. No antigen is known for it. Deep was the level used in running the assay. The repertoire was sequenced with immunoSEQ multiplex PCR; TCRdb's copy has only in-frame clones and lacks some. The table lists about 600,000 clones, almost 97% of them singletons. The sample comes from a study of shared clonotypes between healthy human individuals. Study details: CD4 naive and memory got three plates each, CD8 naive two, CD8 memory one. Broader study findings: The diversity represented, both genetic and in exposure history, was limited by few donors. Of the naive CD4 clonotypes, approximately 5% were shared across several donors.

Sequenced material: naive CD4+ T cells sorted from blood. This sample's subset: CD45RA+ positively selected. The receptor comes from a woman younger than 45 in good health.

CDR3 amino acids: CASSYRGLAGETQYF. Written as DNA, the CDR3 is TGTGCCAGCAGTTACCGGGGACTAGCGGGAGAGACCCAGTACTTC. The chain employs TRBV6-5 and TRBJ2-5; 12 bases are shared with TRBD2. The CDR3 totals 15 residues. The V gene end was trimmed by 2 bases and the J gene end by 4 bases; junction bases not matched to a gene: 2. Looked up from germline, CDR1 is MNHEY and CDR2 is SVGAGI.